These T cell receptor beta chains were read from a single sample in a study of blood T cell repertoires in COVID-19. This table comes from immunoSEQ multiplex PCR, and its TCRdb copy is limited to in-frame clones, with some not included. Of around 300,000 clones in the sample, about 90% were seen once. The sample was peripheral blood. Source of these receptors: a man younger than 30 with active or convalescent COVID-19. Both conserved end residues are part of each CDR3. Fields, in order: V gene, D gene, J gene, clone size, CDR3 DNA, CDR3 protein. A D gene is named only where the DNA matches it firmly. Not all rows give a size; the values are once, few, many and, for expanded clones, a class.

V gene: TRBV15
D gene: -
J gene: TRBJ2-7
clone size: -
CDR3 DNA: TGTGCCACCAGCACCGTGACTCTAACCTACGAGCAGTACTTC
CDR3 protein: CATSTVTLTYEQYF

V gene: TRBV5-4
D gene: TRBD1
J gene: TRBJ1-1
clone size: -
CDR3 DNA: TGTGCCAGCAGCCTGGACAGGGGCAAGTCGAACACTGAAGCTTTCTTT
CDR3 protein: CASSLDRGKSNTEAFF

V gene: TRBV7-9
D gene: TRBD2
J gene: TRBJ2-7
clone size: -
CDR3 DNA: TGTGCCAGCAGCTTATCGGGAGGCGAGCAGTACTTC
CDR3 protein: CASSLSGGEQYF

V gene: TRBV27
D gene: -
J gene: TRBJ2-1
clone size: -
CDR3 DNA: TGTGCCAGCAGTTTATTACCGACTAACAATGAGCAGTTCTTC
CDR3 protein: CASSLLPTNNEQFF

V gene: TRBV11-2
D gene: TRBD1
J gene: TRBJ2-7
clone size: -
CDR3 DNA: TGTGCCAGCAGCTTAGATCCAGGGGGCTTCTACGAGCAGTACTTC
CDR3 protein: CASSLDPGGFYEQYF

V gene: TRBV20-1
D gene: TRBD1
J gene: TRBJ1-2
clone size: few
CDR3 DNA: TGCAGTGCTAGTGGACTGACAGGGGGTCTTGGCTACACCTTC
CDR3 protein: CSASGLTGGLGYTF

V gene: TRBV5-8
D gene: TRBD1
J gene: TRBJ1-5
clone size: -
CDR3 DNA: TGTGCCAGCAGTACCGGGACAGGGGGAGGTGAGCCCCAGCATTTT
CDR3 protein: CASSTGTGGGEPQHF

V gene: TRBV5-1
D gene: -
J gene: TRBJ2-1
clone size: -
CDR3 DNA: TGCGCCAGCAGCTTGGGTGGGAGCTCCTACAATGAGCAGTTCTTC
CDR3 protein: CASSLGGSSYNEQFF

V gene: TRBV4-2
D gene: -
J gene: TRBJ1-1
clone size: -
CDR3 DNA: TGTGCCAGCAGCCAGGCAACAGGGCGGTCCACTGAAGCTTTCTTT
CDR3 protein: CASSQATGRSTEAFF

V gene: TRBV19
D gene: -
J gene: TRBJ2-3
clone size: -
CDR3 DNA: TGTGCCAGTAGTATAGACGGAGGGAGGGATACGCAGTATTTT
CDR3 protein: CASSIDGGRDTQYF

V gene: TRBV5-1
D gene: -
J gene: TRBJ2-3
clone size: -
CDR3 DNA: TGCGCCAGCAGCTTGGAGGAGGCTGGGTTGCATACGCAGTATTTT
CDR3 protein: CASSLEEAGLHTQYF

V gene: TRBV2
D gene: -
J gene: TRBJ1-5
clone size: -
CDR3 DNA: TGTGCCAGCAGTACAAGCGGCGGCTTGCATTTT
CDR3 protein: CASSTSGGLHF

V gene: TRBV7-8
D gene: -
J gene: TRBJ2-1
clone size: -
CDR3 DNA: TGTGCCAGCAGCTTAGGTACGGGGAATGAGCAGTTCTTC
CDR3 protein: CASSLGTGNEQFF

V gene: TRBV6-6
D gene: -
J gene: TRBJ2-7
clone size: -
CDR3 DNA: TGTGCCAGCAGTCCGGGGGCAACAGGGGCCCCCTCCTACGAGCAGTACTTC
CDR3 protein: CASSPGATGAPSYEQYF

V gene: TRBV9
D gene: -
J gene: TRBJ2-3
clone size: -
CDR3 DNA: TGTGCCAGCAGCGTAGACGGTAGCGCAGATACGCAGTATTTT
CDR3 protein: CASSVDGSADTQYF

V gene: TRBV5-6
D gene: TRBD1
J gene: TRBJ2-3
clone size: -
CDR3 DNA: TGTGCCAGCAGCTTGGCAGGGGGAGGCACAGATACGCAGTATTTT
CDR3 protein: CASSLAGGGTDTQYF

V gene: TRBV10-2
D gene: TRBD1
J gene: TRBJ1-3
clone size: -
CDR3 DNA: TGCGCCAGCACCAAGGGACAGAGGCAAGGAAACACCATATATTTT
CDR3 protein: CASTKGQRQGNTIYF

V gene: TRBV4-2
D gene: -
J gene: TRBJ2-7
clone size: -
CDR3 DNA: TGTGCCAGCAGCCAAGATGTCAACGAGCAGTACTTC
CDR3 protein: CASSQDVNEQYF

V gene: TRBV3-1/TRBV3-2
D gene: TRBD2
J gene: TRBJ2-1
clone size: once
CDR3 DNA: TGTGCCAGCAGCCAAGGGACTAGCGCGGGGTCCTACAATGAGCAGTTCTTC
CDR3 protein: CASSQGTSAGSYNEQFF

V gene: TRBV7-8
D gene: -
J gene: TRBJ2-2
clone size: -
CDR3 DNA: TGTGCCAGCAGCCCTCTCGCGGGGAACACCGGGGAGCTGTTTTTT
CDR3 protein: CASSPLAGNTGELFF

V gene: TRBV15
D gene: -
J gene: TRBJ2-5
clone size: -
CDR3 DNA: TGTGCCACCAGCAGAGATCTTCCAACCGGAGAGACCCAGTACTTC
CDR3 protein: CATSRDLPTGETQYF

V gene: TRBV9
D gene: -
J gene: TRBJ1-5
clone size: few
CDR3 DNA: TGTGCCAGCAGTGCACAGGTGGGTCAGCCCCAGCATTTT
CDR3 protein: CASSAQVGQPQHF

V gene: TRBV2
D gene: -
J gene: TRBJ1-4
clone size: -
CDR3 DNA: TGTGCCAGCAGTCGAGCCACCGGGGGGTATGAAAAACTGTTTTTT
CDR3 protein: CASSRATGGYEKLFF

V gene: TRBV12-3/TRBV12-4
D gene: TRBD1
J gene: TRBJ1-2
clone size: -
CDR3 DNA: TGTGCCAGCAGTCTCGGGACAGACTATGGCTACACCTTC
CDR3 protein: CASSLGTDYGYTF

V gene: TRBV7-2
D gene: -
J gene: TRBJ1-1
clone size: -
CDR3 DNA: TGTGCCAGCAGCATTAAACAGGGAGGGGGAACTGAAGCTTTCTTT
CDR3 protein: CASSIKQGGGTEAFF

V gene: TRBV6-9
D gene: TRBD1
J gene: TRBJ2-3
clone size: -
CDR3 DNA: TGTGCCAGCAGTTATCACAGGGGTCGTGGAGATACGCAGTATTTT
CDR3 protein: CASSYHRGRGDTQYF

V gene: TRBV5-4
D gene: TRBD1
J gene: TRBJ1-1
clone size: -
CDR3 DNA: TGTGCCAGCAGCTTGATAGGGGGCGGAACTGAAGCTTTCTTT
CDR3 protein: CASSLIGGGTEAFF

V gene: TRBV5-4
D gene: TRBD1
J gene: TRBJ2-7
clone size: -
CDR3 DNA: TGTGCCAGCAGCAGTGGACAGGGGGCATCGGTTTACGAGCAGTACTTC
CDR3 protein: CASSSGQGASVYEQYF

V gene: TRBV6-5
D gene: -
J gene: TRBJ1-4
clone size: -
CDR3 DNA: TGTGCCAGCAGTTTCGGGGGTGACCCCGGAAAACTGTTTTTT
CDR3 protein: CASSFGGDPGKLFF

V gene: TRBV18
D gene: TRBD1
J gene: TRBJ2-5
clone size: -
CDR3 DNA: TGTGCCAGCTCACCGCTGGGACAGGGGGCTGTTGGGGAGACCCAGTACTTC
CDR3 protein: CASSPLGQGAVGETQYF

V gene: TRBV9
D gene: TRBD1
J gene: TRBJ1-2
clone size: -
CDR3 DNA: TGTGCCAGCAGTTCTAGACAGGGAGGCCGCTCTGGCTACACCTTC
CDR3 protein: CASSSRQGGRSGYTF

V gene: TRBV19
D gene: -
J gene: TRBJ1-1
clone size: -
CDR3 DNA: TGTGCCAGTAGTATATCCTTAACACGATTCGACACACTGAACACTGAAGCTTTCTTT
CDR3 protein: CASSISLTRFDTLNTEAFF

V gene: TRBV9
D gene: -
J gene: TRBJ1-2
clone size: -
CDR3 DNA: TGTGCCAGCAGCGTAGTTGAGGGCGGGTCGGGTGGCTACACCTTC
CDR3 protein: CASSVVEGGSGGYTF

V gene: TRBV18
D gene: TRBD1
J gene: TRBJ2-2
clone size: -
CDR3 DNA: TGTGCCAGCTCACCACCCTACAGGGGGACCGGGGAGCTGTTTTTT
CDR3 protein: CASSPPYRGTGELFF

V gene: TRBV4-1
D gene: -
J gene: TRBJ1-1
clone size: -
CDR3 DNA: TGCGCCAGCAGCCAAACAGGGCTCACTGAAGCTTTCTTT
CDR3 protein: CASSQTGLTEAFF

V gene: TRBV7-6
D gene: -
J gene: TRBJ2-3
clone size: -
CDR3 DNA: TGTGCCAGCAGCTTAGGCAGGGGCCCGAGCACAGATACGCAGTATTTT
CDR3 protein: CASSLGRGPSTDTQYF

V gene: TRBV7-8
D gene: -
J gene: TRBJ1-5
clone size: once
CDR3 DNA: TGTGCCAGCAGCTTAGCGCGGGAGGGGATACCAGGCTCGGGGCAGCCCCAGCATTTT
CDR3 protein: CASSLAREGIPGSGQPQHF

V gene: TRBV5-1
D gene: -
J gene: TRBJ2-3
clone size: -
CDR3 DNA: TGCGCCAGCAGCTTGGAGGCAGGGAGGAGCACAGATACGCAGTATTTT
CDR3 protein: CASSLEAGRSTDTQYF

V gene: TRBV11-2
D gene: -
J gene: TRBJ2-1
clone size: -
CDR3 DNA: TGTGCCAGCAGCTTCAACAGGGAAGATGAGCAGTTCTTC
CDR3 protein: CASSFNREDEQFF

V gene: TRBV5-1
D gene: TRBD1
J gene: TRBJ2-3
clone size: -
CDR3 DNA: TGCGCCAGCAGCTTGGTCGGGACAGCAAGCACAGATACGCAGTATTTT
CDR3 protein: CASSLVGTASTDTQYF

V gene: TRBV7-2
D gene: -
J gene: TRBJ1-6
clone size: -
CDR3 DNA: TGTGCCAGCAGCTATCTAATCGCCGGAGCATATAATTCACCCCTCCACTTT
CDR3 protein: CASSYLIAGAYNSPLHF

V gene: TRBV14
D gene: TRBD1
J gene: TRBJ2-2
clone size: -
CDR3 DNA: TGTGCCAGCAGTTTGGACAGGGGGCAGCTTGGGGAGCTGTTTTTT
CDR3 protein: CASSLDRGQLGELFF

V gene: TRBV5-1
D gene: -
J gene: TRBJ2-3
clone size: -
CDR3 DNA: TGCGCCAGCAGCTTGGGAGTAGCCAAGTCTGATACGCAGTATTTT
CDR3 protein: CASSLGVAKSDTQYF

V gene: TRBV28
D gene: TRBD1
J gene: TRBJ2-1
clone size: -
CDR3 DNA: TGTGCCAGCAGTTTATTCATATCGGACAGGGGAACCCTTTTTGAGCAGTTCTTC
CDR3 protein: CASSLFISDRGTLFEQFF

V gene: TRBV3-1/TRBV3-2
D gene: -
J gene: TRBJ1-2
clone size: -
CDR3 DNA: TGTGCCAGCAGCCGGTCGCGGGTTGGTCTTCGGAACTATGGCTACACCTTC
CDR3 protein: CASSRSRVGLRNYGYTF

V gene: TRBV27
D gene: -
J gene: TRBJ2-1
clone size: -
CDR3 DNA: TGTGCCAGCAGTCCTATGGGTCTCTCAGGGGAGCAGTTCTTC
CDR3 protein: CASSPMGLSGEQFF

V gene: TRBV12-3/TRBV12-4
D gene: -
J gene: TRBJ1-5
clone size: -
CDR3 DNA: TGTGCCAGCAGTTTAGAGGGGGATCAGCCCCAGCATTTT
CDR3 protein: CASSLEGDQPQHF

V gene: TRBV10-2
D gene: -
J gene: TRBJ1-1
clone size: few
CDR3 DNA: TGCGCCAGCAGTGACCAGGTCGCTGAAGCTTTCTTT
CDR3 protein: CASSDQVAEAFF

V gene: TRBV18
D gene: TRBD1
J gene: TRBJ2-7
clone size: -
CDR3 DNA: TGTGCCAGCTCACCAGACAGGGAAGCCTACGAGCAGTACTTC
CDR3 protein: CASSPDREAYEQYF

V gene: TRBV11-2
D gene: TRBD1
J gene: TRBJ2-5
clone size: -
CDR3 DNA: TGTGCCGCGAGGGGGCGGGACCAAGAGACCCAGTACTTC
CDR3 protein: CAARGRDQETQYF

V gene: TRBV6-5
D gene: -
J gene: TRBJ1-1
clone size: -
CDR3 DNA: TGTGCCAGCAGCTCCCACGGCGGTCAGAACACTGAAGCTTTCTTT
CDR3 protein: CASSSHGGQNTEAFF

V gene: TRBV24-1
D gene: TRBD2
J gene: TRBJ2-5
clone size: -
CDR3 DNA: TGTGCCACCAGTCACCTAGCGGATCAAGAGACCCAGTACTTC
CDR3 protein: CATSHLADQETQYF

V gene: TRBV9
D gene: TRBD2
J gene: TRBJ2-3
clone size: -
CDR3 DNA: TGTGCCAGCAGCCACGGGACTAGCTCGAGGGATACGCAGTATTTT
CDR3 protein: CASSHGTSSRDTQYF

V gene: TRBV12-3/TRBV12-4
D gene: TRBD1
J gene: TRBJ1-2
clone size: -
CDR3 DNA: TGTGCCAGCAGCCCGGACAGGTACTATGGCTACACCTTC
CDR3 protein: CASSPDRYYGYTF

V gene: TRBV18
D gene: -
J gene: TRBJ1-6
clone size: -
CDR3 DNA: TGTGCCAGCTCACCACAAGCCCGCACTACCGACTCACCCCTCCACTTT
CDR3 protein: CASSPQARTTDSPLHF

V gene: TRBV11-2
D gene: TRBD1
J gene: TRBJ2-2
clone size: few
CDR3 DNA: TGTGCCAGCAGCTTAGACTTTCTGTCGGACAGGGCCAACACCGGGGAGCTGTTTTTT
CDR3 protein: CASSLDFLSDRANTGELFF

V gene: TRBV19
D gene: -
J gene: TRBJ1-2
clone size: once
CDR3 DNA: TGTGCCAGTGAACCGGACAAGTACTATGGAGGCTACACCTTC
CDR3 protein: CASEPDKYYGGYTF